This TCR beta chain emerged from a study of blood T cells in healthy people across ages. For the second PCR, which ran for about 7 to 11 cycles, a sample-barcoded 5' primer and a J-beta primer mix were used. MiXCR was run by TCRdb on the 5' RACE reads, yielding one entry per CDR3 protein. The data show around 1,800,000 distinct CDR3 sequences, with 39% seen just once and 20% to 25% held by the top ten. The V end lost 0 bases, the J end lost 4 bases, and 10 bases lay between the germline ends. In germline, CDR1 is LGHNA, CDR2 YSLEER. This CDR3 spans 15 amino acids. This rearrangement joins TRBV4-3 to TRBJ2-1; D remains ambiguous. This clonotype was obtained from a human donor in good health. The sequenced material came from blood. DNA for the CDR3: TGCGCCAGCAGCCAAGATCATAGCAGATACAATGAGCAGTTCTTC. Its protein is CASSQDHSRYNEQFF.